A selection of T cell receptor beta chains follows, all from one sample in a study of blood T cells in healthy people across ages. One entry per CDR3 protein, called by TCRdb with MiXCR from the 5' RACE reads. This sample has about 1.7 million distinct CDR3 sequences, with roughly 30% found just once. The sample taken for sequencing was blood. These TCRs come from a woman aged 30 to 39 in good health. CDR3s include the opening cysteine and the closing phenylalanine or tryptophan. The D gene is left open where the match is weak. Clone size is not always given. Where it is, it says once, few, many or a class for expanded clones.

clone size	D gene	V gene	J gene	CDR3 DNA	CDR3 protein
few	NA	TRBV6-5	TRBJ1-3	TGTGCCAGCGGAGTAGGTGGAAACACCATATATTTT	CASGVGGNTIYF
NA	TRBD1	TRBV5-6	TRBJ2-7	TGTGCCAGCAGCTTGATGCTGGGGACAGTCTACGGGCAGTACTTC	CASSLMLGTVYGQYF
NA	TRBD1	TRBV5-1	TRBJ2-1	TGCGCCAGCAGCCGGGACCGTACAGACAGGGGGGTACAAAATGAGCAGTTCTTC	CASSRDRTDRGVQNEQFF
NA	TRBD2	TRBV7-9	TRBJ2-3	TGTGCCAGCAGCAAAATCCCTCCCGGGACTAGGAAGACAGATACGCAGTATTTT	CASSKIPPGTRKTDTQYF
few	NA	TRBV7-9	TRBJ2-3	TGTGCCAGCAGCTTAGCGCCACTAGTTACAGATACGCAGTATTTT	CASSLAPLVTDTQYF
many	TRBD2	TRBV29-1	TRBJ2-5	TGCAGCGTCCTGGGACTATTAGAGACCCAGTACTTC	CSVLGLLETQYF
NA	NA	TRBV20-1	TRBJ1-5	TGCAGTGCTAGTTGGACACAAAGCAATCAGCCCCAGCATTTT	CSASWTQSNQPQHF
many	TRBD1	TRBV7-6	TRBJ2-5	TGTGCCAGCAGCTTCCCGACAGGGGGGGTACAAGAGACCCAGTACTTC	CASSFPTGGVQETQYF
NA	TRBD1	TRBV29-1	TRBJ2-7	TGCAGCGTTAAACAGGGGCCCGACTACGAGCAGTACTTC	CSVKQGPDYEQYF
NA	TRBD1	TRBV2	TRBJ1-4	TGTGCCAGCAGAGCGACAGGGTCTAATGAAAAACTGTTTTTT	CASRATGSNEKLFF
few	NA	TRBV12-3/TRBV12-4	TRBJ1-1	TGTGCCAGCAGTCATCTCGCGAACACTGAAGCTTTCTTT	CASSHLANTEAFF
few	NA	TRBV25-1	TRBJ1-2	TGTGCCAGCAGTTTATGGGACGCTGGAATTAATGGCTACACCTTC	CASSLWDAGINGYTF
NA	NA	TRBV7-2	TRBJ2-1	TGTGCCAGCAGCTCGCCCCGATACGGAGGGTCGAGCTCCTACAATGAGCAGTTCTTC	CASSSPRYGGSSSYNEQFF
NA	TRBD1	TRBV9	TRBJ1-1	TGTGCCAGCAGCGTAGAGGGGGCAGCGAAAAACACTGAAGCTTTCTTT	CASSVEGAAKNTEAFF
few	TRBD1	TRBV5-1	TRBJ1-2	TGCGCCAGCAGCTTTGGGACAGGGGAAAAGAACTATGGCTACACCTTC	CASSFGTGEKNYGYTF
NA	NA	TRBV12-3/TRBV12-4	TRBJ1-3	TGTGCCAGCAGACCCAAAGCAGGGAACACCATATATTTT	CASRPKAGNTIYF
few	NA	TRBV5-1	TRBJ2-7	TGCGCCAGCAGCTTGGATCTGGGCGGAACCTACGAGCAGTACTTC	CASSLDLGGTYEQYF
NA	NA	TRBV6-4	TRBJ2-3	TGTGCCAGCAGTGAGATCTACGGATCGGATACGCAGTATTTT	CASSEIYGSDTQYF
few	NA	TRBV7-9	TRBJ2-5	TGTGCCAGCAGCTTGAGCACCATGCCTCAAGAGACCCAGTACTTC	CASSLSTMPQETQYF
NA	NA	TRBV7-2	TRBJ2-3	TGTGCCAGCAGTTTATGGGCGGGGACCTCCACAGATACGCAGTATTTT	CASSLWAGTSTDTQYF
few	TRBD2	TRBV24-1	TRBJ2-3	TGTGCCACCGGAACTAGCGGGGGTGGTCAAGATACGCAGTATTTT	CATGTSGGGQDTQYF
NA	NA	TRBV12-3/TRBV12-4	TRBJ2-7	TGTGCCAGCAGTTTCGGGTCGGGAGAAATTTACGAGCAGTACTTC	CASSFGSGEIYEQYF
NA	TRBD2	TRBV7-3	TRBJ2-5	TGTGCCAGCAGCCCCGGGGGGACGGGACTAGCGGGAAAAGAGACCCAGTACTTC	CASSPGGTGLAGKETQYF
NA	TRBD2	TRBV24-1	TRBJ2-3	TGTGCCACCAGAGGCACTCGACTAGCGGGCGCTGATACGCAGTATTTT	CATRGTRLAGADTQYF
NA	NA	TRBV4-1	TRBJ1-6	TGCGCCAGCAGCTTCACCCGGGGGTCGGTTTTAGAACCCCTCCACTTT	CASSFTRGSVLEPLHF
few	NA	TRBV20-1	TRBJ2-1	TGCAGTGCTAGAAGCGGCGGGTCCTGGTCGAATGAGCAGTTCTTC	CSARSGGSWSNEQFF
few	NA	TRBV2	TRBJ1-1	TGTGCCAGCATGGGGCTCAGGCGAGAAGCTTTCTTT	CASMGLRREAFF
NA	NA	TRBV5-1	TRBJ1-2	TGCGCCAGCACCTCCGCCGGGGTTGGCTACACCTTC	CASTSAGVGYTF
NA	TRBD1	TRBV28	TRBJ1-6	TGTGCCAGCAGTCGATCAGGGGGCGGGTCACCCCTCCACTTT	CASSRSGGGSPLHF
NA	NA	TRBV20-1	TRBJ2-7	TGCAGTGCCAGGAGGGGGGTAAGCTCCTACGAGCAGTACTTC	CSARRGVSSYEQYF